A single sample gave rise to the 11 T cell receptor beta chains below, sequenced in a study of metastatic and nonmetastatic thyroid tumors. TCRdb called clones again from the PCR reads with MiXCR. The sample lists about 56,000 clones, 25% to 30% occurring once. Each patient came to thyroid surgery without any prior treatment (of any kind). Sequenced sample: blood. These receptors were obtained from a female donor with papillary thyroid cancer or a benign thyroid nodule (not recorded which). Some clones in this sample may be carry-over from other donors' samples.

The chain is built from TRBV11-2 and TRBJ1-5; D ambiguous. The ends were cut back, 6 bases at V and 10 bases at J, with 16 bases in the middle. The germline V gene encodes CDR1 SGHAT and CDR2 FQNNGV. The CDR3 length is 13 residues. The CDR3 DNA follows: TGTGCCAGCAGTCCCACACCCGTGAGCCCCCAGCATTTT. Translated: CASSPTPVSPQHF.

V is TRBV6-2 or TRBV6-3 and J is TRBJ2-1, with D perhaps TRBD1 or TRBD2 (6 bases each). Germline loops: CDR1 MNHEY, CDR2 SVGEGT. The CDR3 consists of 14 residues. Between the trimmed V and J ends, which lost 3 bases and 7 bases, there was a span of 13 bases. The CDR3 nucleotides are TGTGCCAGCAGTTATATCGGGGGCTCTAATGAGCAGTTCTTC. Translated, it gives CASSYIGGSNEQFF.

The chain employs TRBV18 and TRBJ2-6, with 7 bases matching TRBD1. Germline V lookup: CDR1 KGHSH, CDR2 LQKENI. CDR3 length equals 19 residues. J lost 0 bases, V lost 1 base, and 9 bases had no gene match. The CDR3 bases are TGTGCCAGCTCACCACGGCCGGGACAGTGGAGCTCTGGGGCCAACGTCCTGACTTTC. It yields the protein CASSPRPGQWSSGANVLTF.

The chain employs TRBV9 and TRBJ2-1; tentatively, D is TRBD1 (6 bases). Germline CDR1 SGDLS, CDR2 YYNGEE. The CDR3 is 15 amino acids. Trimming took off 4 bases at V and 4 bases at J, with 15 bases between the two ends. CDR3 loop: CASSLQVQGYNEQFF. The CDR3, as DNA: TGTGCCAGCAGCCTCCAGGTCCAGGGGTACAATGAGCAGTTCTTC.

This clone showed up just a few times. The J gene is TRBJ2-3, the V gene TRBV5-1; 11 nucleotides match TRBD1. Trimming took 1 base from V and 3 from J; bases not matched to a gene: 7. The CDR3 runs to 17 residues. In germline, CDR1 is SGHRS, CDR2 YFSETQ. The CDR3 region is CASSLSVGQGATDTQYF. The CDR3 DNA reads TGCGCCAGCAGCTTGTCCGTCGGACAGGGGGCGACAGATACGCAGTATTTT.

This clone was seen more than once but under ten times. V usage is TRBV6-4 and J usage is TRBJ2-1; no reliable D call. CDR1 is MRHNA, CDR2 SNTAGT, per germline. The ends were cut back, 4 bases at V and 0 bases at J, with 10 bases in the middle. This CDR3 comprises 15 residues. The CDR3 sequence: CASSVTESSYNEQFF. The CDR3 nucleotides read TGTGCCAGCAGTGTTACAGAAAGCTCCTACAATGAGCAGTTCTTC.

The V gene is TRBV5-1, the J gene TRBJ1-6, with 8 bases lining up with TRBD1. From germline, CDR1 is SGHRS and CDR2 YFSETQ. After removal of 5 bases from V and 10 bases from J, the junction contained 8 bases not matched to a gene. The CDR3 is made up of 14 amino acids. The CDR3 region is CASRPGQGRSPLHF. CDR3 bases: TGCGCCAGCAGACCAGGACAGGGTAGATCACCCCTCCACTTT.

This clone was counted a few times. This sequence joins TRBV6-2 or TRBV6-3 and TRBJ2-1, with TRBD1 as a possible D gene (6 bases). V was cut by 4 bases and J by 4 bases, with 8 bases left in between. Germline assignment: CDR1 MNHEY and CDR2 SVGEGT. This CDR3 is built from 13 residues. CDR3 in amino acids: CASSSDSYNEQFF. The DNA for the CDR3 is TGTGCCAGCAGTTCGGACAGTTACAATGAGCAGTTCTTC.

The CDR3 DNA reads TGTGCCAGCAGCTTGGCCTCGGACACTGAAGCTTTCTTT. Translation: CASSLASDTEAFF. The genes are TRBV9 and TRBJ1-1; D is undetermined. Trimming removed 4 bases from V and 3 bases from J, with 10 bases in between. Per the germline V gene, CDR1 is SGDLS and CDR2 is YYNGEE. The CDR3 totals 13 residues.

This clone turned up a few times. The chain joins TRBV11-2 to TRBJ2-7; 10 bases fit TRBD1. Per germline, CDR1 SGHAT and CDR2 FQNNGV. The junction had 7 bases not matched to a gene; V was cut back by 5 bases and J by 6 bases. The CDR3 length is 14 residues. The CDR3 DNA reads TGTGCCAGCAGCCCCCCCGGGACAGGGGCCGAGCAGTACTTC. It translates to CASSPPGTGAEQYF.

This chain links TRBV20-1 with TRBJ2-7; D might be TRBD2 (6 bases). V gave up 1 base and J gave up 1 base, with 8 bases separating them. The CDR3 totals 13 residues. The germline V gene has CDR1 DFQATT and CDR2 SNEGSKA (reference sequence). The CDR3 sequence: CSARAGLSYEQYF. The CDR3 nucleotides read TGCAGTGCTAGAGCGGGACTTTCCTACGAGCAGTACTTC.